The rows below give T cell receptor beta chains drawn from one sample of a study of cytomegalovirus exposure and HLA in healthy donors. Sequencing was performed with immunoSEQ multiplex PCR; in TCRdb, only in-frame clones are kept and a portion is missing. The table lists 100,000 to 150,000 clones, 76% of them singletons. What was sequenced was PBMCs. Receptors were obtained from a man aged 45-65 years in good health and CMV-seronegative. Both conserved end residues are part of each CDR3. Each record gives: CDR3 protein, CDR3 DNA, clone size, V gene, D gene, J gene. The D gene is left open where the match is weak. Some rows have no size entry. The others give once, few or many, or a class for an expanded clone.

CAISESWTGGGEKLFF	TGTGCCATCAGTGAGTCCTGGACAGGGGGTGGTGAAAAACTGTTTTTT	NA	TRBV10-3	TRBD1	TRBJ1-4
CASSLVSSGPDTGELFF	TGTGCCAGCAGCTTAGTTTCCTCAGGTCCGGACACCGGGGAGCTGTTTTTT	NA	TRBV7-2	NA	TRBJ2-2
CASRSLDRGGPWEQFF	TGTGCCAGCAGATCCCTCGACAGGGGAGGGCCATGGGAGCAGTTCTTC	NA	TRBV21-1	NA	TRBJ2-1
CASSLTGAHGEQYF	TGTGCCAGCAGCCTAACAGGGGCCCATGGGGAGCAGTACTTC	NA	TRBV6-5	TRBD1	TRBJ2-7
CASSLVGQPLLSYGYTF	TGTGCCAGCAGCTTAGTGGGCCAGCCGCTTTTATCCTATGGCTACACCTTC	NA	TRBV11-3	NA	TRBJ1-2
CASSPWTSGDTDTQYF	TGTGCCAGCTCACCTTGGACTAGCGGGGACACAGATACGCAGTATTTT	NA	TRBV18	TRBD2	TRBJ2-3
CASSYSTSGGLNEQFF	TGTGCCAGCAGTTATTCTACTAGCGGGGGCCTCAATGAGCAGTTCTTC	NA	TRBV6-5	TRBD2	TRBJ2-1
CASSIGQGQNQPQHF	TGTGCCAGTAGTATAGGGCAGGGGCAAAATCAGCCCCAGCATTTT	NA	TRBV19	NA	TRBJ1-5
CASSTSGGSYEQYF	TGTGCCAGTTCGACTAGCGGGGGGTCCTACGAGCAGTACTTC	NA	TRBV19	TRBD2	TRBJ2-7
CATHRTANTEAFF	TGTGCCACCCATCGGACAGCGAACACTGAAGCTTTCTTT	few	TRBV6-6	NA	TRBJ1-1
CASGALGGVSSYNEQFF	TGCGCCAGCGGGGCCTTAGGGGGGGTCAGCTCCTACAATGAGCAGTTCTTC	NA	TRBV5-1	NA	TRBJ2-1
CASSLEPGETEAFF	TGCGCCAGCAGCTTGGAACCAGGGGAAACTGAAGCTTTCTTT	NA	TRBV5-1	NA	TRBJ1-1
CASSLGHSQETQYF	TGTGCCAGCAGCTTAGGACACTCCCAAGAGACCCAGTACTTC	NA	TRBV7-2	NA	TRBJ2-5
CASSVGEGGAWETQYF	TGTGCCAGCAGCGTAGGGGAAGGCGGGGCCTGGGAGACCCAGTACTTC	once	TRBV9	NA	TRBJ2-5
CASSIIDRVNEKLFF	TGTGCCAGTAGTATTATCGACAGGGTTAATGAAAAACTGTTTTTT	NA	TRBV19	TRBD1	TRBJ1-4
CASSLWGGLNTEAFF	TGTGCCAGCAGTTTATGGGGGGGTCTGAACACTGAAGCTTTCTTT	NA	TRBV27	NA	TRBJ1-1
CASSESRGTGSRLEAFF	TGTGCCAGCAGTGAATCGCGTGGGACAGGGAGTCGGCTTGAAGCTTTCTTT	NA	TRBV6-1	TRBD1	TRBJ1-1